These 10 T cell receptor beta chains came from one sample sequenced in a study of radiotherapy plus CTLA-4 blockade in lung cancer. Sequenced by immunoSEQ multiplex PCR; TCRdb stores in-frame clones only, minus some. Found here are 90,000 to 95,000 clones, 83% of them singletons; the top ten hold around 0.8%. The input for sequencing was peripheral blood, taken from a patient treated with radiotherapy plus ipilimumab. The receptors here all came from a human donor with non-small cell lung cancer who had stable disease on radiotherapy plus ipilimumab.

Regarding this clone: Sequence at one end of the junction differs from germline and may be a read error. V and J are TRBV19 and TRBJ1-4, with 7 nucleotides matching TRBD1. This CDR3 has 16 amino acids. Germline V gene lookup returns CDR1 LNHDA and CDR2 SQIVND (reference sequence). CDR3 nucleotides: TGTGCCAGTAGTCTAGAGGGTGGGACAGCCCACGAAAAACTGTTTTTT. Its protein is CASSLEGGTAHEKLFF.

CDR3 amino acids: CASSTTSGDTDTQYF. Written as DNA, the CDR3 is TGCGCCAGCAGTACGACTAGCGGAGACACAGATACGCAGTATTTT. The chain links TRBV5-1 to TRBJ2-3, with TRBD2 identical over 9 bases. Germline loops: CDR1 SGHRS, CDR2 YFSETQ. The CDR3 contains 15 residues. J gave up 2 bases and V 5 bases, and 6 bases lay outside the gene matches. The variable domain in full, completed from reference TRBV5-1 and TRBJ2-3, reads KAGVTQTPRYLIKTRGQQVTLSCSPISGHRSVSWYQQTPGQGLQFLFEYFSETQRNKGNFPGRFSGRQFSNSRSEMNVSTLELGDSALYLCASSTTSGDTDTQYFGPGTRLTVL.

The CDR3 reads CSAKPYYTF. DNA of the CDR3: TGCAGTGCCAAACCCTACTACACCTTC. The chain joins TRBV20-1 to TRBJ1-2; D not certain. Germline CDR1 reads DFQATT; CDR2 reads SNEGSKA (reference sequence). This CDR3 has 9 amino acids. The germline V and J ends were trimmed by 6 bases and 10 bases, with 9 bases remaining between them.

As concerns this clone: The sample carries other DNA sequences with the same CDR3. The CDR3 sequence is CAWSVQSSYNSPLHF. The CDR3 coding sequence is TGTGCCTGGAGTGTACAGAGCTCCTATAATTCACCCCTCCACTTT. This sequence joins TRBV30 and TRBJ1-6; D ambiguous. Trimming removed 0 bases from V and 0 bases from J, with 6 bases in between. CDR3 size: 15 residues. Germline loops: CDR1 GTSNPN, CDR2 SVGIG (reference sequence).

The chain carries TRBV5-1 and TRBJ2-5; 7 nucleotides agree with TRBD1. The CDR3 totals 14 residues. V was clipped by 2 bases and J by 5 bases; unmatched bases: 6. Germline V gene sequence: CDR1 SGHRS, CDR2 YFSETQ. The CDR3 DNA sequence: TGCGCCAGCAGCTTCCAGGGGGAAGGGGAGACCCAGTACTTC. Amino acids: CASSFQGEGETQYF. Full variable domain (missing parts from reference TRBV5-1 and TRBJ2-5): KAGVTQTPRYLIKTRGQQVTLSCSPISGHRSVSWYQQTPGQGLQFLFEYFSETQRNKGNFPGRFSGRQFSNSRSEMNVSTLELGDSALYLCASSFQGEGETQYFGPGTRLLVL.

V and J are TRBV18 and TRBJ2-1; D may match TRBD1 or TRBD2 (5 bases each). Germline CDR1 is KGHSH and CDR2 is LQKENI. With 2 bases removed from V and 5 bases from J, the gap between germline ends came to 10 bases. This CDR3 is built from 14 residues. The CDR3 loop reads CASSPSWGNNEQFF. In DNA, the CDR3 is TGTGCCAGCTCACCATCGTGGGGGAACAATGAGCAGTTCTTC.

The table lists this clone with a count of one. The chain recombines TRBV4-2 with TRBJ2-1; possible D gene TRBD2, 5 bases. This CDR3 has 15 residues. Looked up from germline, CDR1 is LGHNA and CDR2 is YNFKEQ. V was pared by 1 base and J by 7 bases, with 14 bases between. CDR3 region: CASSQVGVLVNEQFF. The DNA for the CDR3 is TGTGCCAGCAGCCAAGTTGGGGTACTAGTGAATGAGCAGTTCTTC.

The CDR3 region has the DNA TGCGCCAGCAGTGAGAATTATGGGGACGAGCAGTACTTC. Translated, it gives CASSENYGDEQYF. The rearrangement uses TRBV10-2 and TRBJ2-7, with D hard to call. This CDR3 is built from 13 residues. Germline CDR1 and CDR2: WSHSY and SAAADI. V shed 2 bases and J shed 5 bases, with 10 bases lying between them.

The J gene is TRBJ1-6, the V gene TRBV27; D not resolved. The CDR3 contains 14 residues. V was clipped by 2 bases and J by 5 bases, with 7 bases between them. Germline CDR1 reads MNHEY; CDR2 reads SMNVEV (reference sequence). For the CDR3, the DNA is TGTGCCAGCAGTTTAGCCGGGGATAATTCACCCCTCCACTTT. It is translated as CASSLAGDNSPLHF.

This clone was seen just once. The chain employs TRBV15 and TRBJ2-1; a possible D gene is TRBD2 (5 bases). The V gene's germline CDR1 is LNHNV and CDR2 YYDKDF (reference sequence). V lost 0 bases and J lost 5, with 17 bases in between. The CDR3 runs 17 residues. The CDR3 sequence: CATSREIGLAWDNEQFF. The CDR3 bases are TGTGCCACCAGCAGAGAAATAGGGCTAGCCTGGGACAATGAGCAGTTCTTC.